This T cell receptor (beta chain) was recorded in a study of cytomegalovirus exposure and HLA in healthy donors. The wider study: Within an early data release were about 85 million unique TCRs drawn from HLA-typed donors. Of 350 to 400 genotyped donors, 75% to 90% grouped in the Caucasian-associated ancestry cluster.

Notes on the study in general: The CMV antigen specificity of a few CMV-associated chains was confirmed through in vitro analysis. In all likelihood, a cluster of highly shared sequence variants was a sequencing artifact.

As for this clone: Its cognate antigen is unknown.

Trimming at V came to 5 bases and at J to 7 bases, leaving 4 bases not matched to a gene. The CDR3 has 14 amino acids. Germline V gene data show CDR1 as SGHVS and CDR2 as FNYEAQ. PCR was performed using 60 Vbeta and 13 Jbeta primers. The table came from immunoSEQ multiplex PCR; TCRdb's copy has only in-frame clones and leaves some out. The sample comprises 110,000 or so clones, 77% of which are singletons, and 5.8% rests with the top ten. The sequencing input was PBMCs. The sequence derives from a man aged 18 to 29 in good health and CMV-seropositive. The chain carries TRBV7-6 and TRBJ1-5, with 11 bases aligning to TRBD1. CDR3 nucleotide sequence: TGTGCCAGCAGCCGGACAGGGGGCGGACAGCCCCAGCATTTT. Its translation is CASSRTGGGQPQHF.